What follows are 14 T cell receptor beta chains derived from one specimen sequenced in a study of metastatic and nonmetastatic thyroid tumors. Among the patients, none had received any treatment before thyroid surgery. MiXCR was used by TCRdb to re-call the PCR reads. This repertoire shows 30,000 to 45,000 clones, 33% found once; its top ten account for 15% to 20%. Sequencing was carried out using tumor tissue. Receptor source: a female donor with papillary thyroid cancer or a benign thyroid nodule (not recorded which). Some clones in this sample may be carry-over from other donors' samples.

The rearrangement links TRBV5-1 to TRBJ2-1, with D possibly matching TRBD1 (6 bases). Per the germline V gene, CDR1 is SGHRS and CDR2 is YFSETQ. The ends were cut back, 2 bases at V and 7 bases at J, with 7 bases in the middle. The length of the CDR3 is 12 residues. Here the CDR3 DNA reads TGCGCCAGCAGCTTACAGGGAAATGAGCAGTTCTTC. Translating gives CASSLQGNEQFF.

The CDR3 loop is CASGSQNSGANVLTF. CDR3 DNA sequence: TGTGCCAGCGGATCACAGAACTCTGGGGCCAACGTCCTGACTTTC. This rearrangement joins TRBV28 to TRBJ2-6; D is unresolved. CDR3 length equals 15 residues. Germline V lookup: CDR1 MDHEN, CDR2 SYDVKM. V was shortened by 8 bases and J by 0 bases, with 11 bases between the two germline ends. Full variable domain (outside the CDR3, taken from reference TRBV28 and TRBJ2-6): DVKVTQSSRYLVKRTGEKVFLECVQDMDHENMFWYRQDPGLGLRLIYFSYDVKMKEKGDIPEGYSVSREKKERFSLILESASTNQTSMYLCASGSQNSGANVLTFGAGSRLTVL.

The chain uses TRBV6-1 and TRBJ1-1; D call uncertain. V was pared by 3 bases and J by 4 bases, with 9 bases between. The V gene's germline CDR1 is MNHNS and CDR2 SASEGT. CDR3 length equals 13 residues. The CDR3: CASSDGESTEAFF. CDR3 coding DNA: TGTGCCAGCAGTGACGGAGAGAGCACTGAAGCTTTCTTT.

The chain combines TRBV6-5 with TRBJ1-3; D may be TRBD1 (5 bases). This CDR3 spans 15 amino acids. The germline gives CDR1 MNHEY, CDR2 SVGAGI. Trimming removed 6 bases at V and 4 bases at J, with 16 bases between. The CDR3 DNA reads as TGTGCCAGCAGGAGACAGATAACTTTGGGAAACACCATATATTTT. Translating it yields CASRRQITLGNTIYF.

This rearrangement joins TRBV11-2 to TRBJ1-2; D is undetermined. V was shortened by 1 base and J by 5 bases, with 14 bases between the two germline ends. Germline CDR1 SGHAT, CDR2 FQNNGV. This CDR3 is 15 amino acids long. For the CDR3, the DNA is TGTGCCAGCAGCTTAGTCGACGGGATCGGGTATGGCTACACCTTC. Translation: CASSLVDGIGYGYTF.

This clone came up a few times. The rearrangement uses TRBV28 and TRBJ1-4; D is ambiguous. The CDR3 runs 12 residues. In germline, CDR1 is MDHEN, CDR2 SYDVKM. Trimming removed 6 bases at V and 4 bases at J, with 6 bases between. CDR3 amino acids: CASRIVNEKLFF. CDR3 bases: TGTGCCAGCAGGATAGTTAATGAAAAACTGTTTTTT. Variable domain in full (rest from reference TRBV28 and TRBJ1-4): DVKVTQSSRYLVKRTGEKVFLECVQDMDHENMFWYRQDPGLGLRLIYFSYDVKMKEKGDIPEGYSVSREKKERFSLILESASTNQTSMYLCASRIVNEKLFFGSGTQLSVL.

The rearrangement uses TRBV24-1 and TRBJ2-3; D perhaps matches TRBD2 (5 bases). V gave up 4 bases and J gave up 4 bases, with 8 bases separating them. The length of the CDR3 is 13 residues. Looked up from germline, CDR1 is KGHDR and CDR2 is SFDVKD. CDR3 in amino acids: CATSEPGADTQYF. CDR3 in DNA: TGTGCCACCAGTGAACCCGGGGCAGATACGCAGTATTTT.

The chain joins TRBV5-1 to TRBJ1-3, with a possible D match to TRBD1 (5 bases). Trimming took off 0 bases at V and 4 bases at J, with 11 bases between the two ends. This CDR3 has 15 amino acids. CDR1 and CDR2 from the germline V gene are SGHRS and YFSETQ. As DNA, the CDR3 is TGCGCCAGCAGCTTGGTGGGGGAGTCCGGAAACACCATATATTTT. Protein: CASSLVGESGNTIYF.

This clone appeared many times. CDR3 in amino acids: CASSLKGPNYGYTF. The CDR3 DNA follows: TGCGCCAGCAGCTTGAAAGGGCCCAACTATGGCTACACCTTC. This chain uses TRBV5-1 with TRBJ1-2; no reliable D call. Per the germline V gene, CDR1 is SGHRS and CDR2 is YFSETQ. This CDR3 contains 14 residues. V lost 1 base, J lost 2 bases, and 9 bases lay in between. The full variable domain, rest sourced from reference TRBV5-1 and TRBJ1-2, is KAGVTQTPRYLIKTRGQQVTLSCSPISGHRSVSWYQQTPGQGLQFLFEYFSETQRNKGNFPGRFSGRQFSNSRSEMNVSTLELGDSALYLCASSLKGPNYGYTFGSGTRLTVV.

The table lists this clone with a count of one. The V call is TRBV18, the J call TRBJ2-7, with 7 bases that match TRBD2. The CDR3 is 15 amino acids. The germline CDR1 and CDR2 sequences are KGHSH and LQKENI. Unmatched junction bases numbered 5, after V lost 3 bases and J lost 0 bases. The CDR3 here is CASSPRLAASYEQYF. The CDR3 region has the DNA TGTGCCAGCTCACCCCGGCTAGCGGCCTCCTACGAGCAGTACTTC.

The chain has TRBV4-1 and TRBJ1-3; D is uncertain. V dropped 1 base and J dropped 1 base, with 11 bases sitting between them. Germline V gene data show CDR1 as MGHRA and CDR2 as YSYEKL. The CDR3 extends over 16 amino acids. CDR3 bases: TGCGCCAGCAGCCAAGGATTAACCGTTTCTGGAAACACCATATATTTT. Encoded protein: CASSQGLTVSGNTIYF.

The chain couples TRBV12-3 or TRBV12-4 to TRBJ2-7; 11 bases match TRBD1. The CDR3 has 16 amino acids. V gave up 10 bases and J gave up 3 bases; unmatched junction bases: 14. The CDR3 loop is CATGTGGPVGGYEQYF. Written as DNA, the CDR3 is TGTGCCACCGGGACAGGGGGACCAGTTGGGGGCTACGAGCAGTACTTC.

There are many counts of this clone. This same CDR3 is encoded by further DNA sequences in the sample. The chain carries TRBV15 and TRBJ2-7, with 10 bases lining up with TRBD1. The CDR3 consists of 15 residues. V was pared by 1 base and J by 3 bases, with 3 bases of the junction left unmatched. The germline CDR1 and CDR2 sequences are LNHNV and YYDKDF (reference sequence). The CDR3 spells CATSRGTGGIYEQYF. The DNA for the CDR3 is TGTGCCACCAGCAGAGGGACAGGGGGGATCTACGAGCAGTACTTC. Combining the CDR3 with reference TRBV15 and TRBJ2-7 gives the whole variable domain DAMVIQNPRYQVTQFGKPVTLSCSQTLNHNVMYWYQQKSSQAPKLLFHYYDKDFNNEADTPDNFQSRRPNTSFCFLDIRSPGLGDTAMYLCATSRGTGGIYEQYFGPGTRLTVT.

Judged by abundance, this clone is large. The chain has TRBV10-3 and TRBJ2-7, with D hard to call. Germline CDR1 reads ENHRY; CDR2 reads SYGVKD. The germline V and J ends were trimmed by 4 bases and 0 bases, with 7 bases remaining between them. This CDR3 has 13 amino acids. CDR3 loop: CAISVGPSYEQYF. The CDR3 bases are TGTGCCATCAGTGTCGGGCCCTCCTACGAGCAGTACTTC.